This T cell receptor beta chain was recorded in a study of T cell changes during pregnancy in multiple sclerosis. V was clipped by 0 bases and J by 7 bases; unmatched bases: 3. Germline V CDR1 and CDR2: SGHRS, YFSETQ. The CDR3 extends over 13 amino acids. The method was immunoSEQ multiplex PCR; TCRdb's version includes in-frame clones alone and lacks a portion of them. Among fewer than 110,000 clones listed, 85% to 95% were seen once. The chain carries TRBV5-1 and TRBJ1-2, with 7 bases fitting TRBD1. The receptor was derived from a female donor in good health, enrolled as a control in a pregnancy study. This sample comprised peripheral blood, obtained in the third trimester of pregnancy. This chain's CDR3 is CASSLGQGLGYTF. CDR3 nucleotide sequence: TGCGCCAGCAGCTTGGGACAGGGTCTTGGCTACACCTTC.